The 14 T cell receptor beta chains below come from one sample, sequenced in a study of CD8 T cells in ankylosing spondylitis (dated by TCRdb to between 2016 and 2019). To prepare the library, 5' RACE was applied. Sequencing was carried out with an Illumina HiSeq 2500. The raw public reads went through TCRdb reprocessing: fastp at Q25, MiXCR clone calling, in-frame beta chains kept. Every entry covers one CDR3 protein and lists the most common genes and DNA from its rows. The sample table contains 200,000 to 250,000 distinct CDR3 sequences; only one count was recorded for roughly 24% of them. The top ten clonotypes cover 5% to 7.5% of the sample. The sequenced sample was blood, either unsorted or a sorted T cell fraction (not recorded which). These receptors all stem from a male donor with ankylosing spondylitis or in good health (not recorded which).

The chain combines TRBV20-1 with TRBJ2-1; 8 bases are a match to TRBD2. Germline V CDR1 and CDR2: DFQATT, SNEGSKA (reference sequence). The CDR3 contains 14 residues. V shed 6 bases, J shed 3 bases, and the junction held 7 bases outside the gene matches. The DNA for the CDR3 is TGCAGTGCGTCACTAGCGGCACTCTACAATGAGCAGTTCTTC. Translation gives CSASLAALYNEQFF.

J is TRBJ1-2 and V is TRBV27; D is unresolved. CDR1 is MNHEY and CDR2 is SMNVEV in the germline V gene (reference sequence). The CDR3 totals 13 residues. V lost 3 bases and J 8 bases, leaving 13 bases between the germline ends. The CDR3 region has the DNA TGTGCCAGCAGTTTGAGGGAAAGGGAAGGCTACACCTTC. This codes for CASSLREREGYTF.

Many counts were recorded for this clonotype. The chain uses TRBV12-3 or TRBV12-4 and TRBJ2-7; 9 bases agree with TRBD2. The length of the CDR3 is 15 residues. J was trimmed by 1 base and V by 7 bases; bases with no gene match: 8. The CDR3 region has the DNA TGTGCCAGCACCTTCGGACTAGCGCAATCCTACGAGCAGTACTTC. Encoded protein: CASTFGLAQSYEQYF.

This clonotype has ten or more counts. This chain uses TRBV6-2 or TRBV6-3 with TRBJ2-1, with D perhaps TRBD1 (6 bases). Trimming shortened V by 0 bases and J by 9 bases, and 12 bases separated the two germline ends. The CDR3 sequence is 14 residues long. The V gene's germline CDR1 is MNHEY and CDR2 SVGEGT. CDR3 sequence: CASSYSAGVFEQFF. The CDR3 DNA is TGTGCCAGCAGTTACTCGGCAGGGGTTTTTGAGCAGTTCTTC.

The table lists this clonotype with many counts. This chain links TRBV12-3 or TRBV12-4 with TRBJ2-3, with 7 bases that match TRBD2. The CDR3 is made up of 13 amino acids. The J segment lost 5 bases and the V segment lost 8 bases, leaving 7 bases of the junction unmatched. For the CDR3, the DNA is TGTGCCAGCGATGCGGGAGCATTAGATACGCAGTATTTT. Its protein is CASDAGALDTQYF.

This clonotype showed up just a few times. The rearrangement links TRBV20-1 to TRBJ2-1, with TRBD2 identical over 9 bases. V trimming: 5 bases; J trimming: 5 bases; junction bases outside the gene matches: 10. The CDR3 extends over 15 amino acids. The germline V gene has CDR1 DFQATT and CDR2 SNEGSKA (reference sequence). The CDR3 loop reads CSAPRTSDSHNEQFF. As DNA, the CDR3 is TGCAGTGCTCCCCGGACTAGCGACTCACACAATGAGCAGTTCTTC.

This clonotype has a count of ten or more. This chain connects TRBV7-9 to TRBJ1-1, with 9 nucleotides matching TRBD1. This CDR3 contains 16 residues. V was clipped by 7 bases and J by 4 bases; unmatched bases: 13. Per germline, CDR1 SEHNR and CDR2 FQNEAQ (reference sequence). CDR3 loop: CASTRGQGRWPTEAFF. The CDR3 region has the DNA TGTGCCAGCACTAGGGGACAGGGAAGATGGCCCACTGAAGCTTTCTTT.

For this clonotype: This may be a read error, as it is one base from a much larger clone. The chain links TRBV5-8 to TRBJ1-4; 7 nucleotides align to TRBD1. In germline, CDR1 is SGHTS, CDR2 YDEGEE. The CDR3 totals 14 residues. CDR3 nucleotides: TGTGCCAGCAGCTTGAGGGGACAGAATGGAAAACTGTTTTTT. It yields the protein CASSLRGQNGKLFF.

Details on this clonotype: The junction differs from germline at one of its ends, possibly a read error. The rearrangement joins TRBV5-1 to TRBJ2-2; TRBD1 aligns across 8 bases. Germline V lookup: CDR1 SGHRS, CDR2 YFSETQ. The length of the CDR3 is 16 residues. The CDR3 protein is CASASRAGGTGGELFF. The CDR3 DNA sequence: TGCGCCAGCGCCTCTCGGGCAGGGGGCACGGGCGGGGAGCTGTTCTTT.

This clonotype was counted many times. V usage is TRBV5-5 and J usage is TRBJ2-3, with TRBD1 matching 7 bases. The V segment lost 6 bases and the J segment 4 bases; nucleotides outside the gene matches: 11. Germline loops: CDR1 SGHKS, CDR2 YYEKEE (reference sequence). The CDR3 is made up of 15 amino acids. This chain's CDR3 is CASNPRQGPADTQYF. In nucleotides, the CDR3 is TGTGCCAGCAACCCGAGACAGGGTCCAGCAGATACGCAGTATTTT.

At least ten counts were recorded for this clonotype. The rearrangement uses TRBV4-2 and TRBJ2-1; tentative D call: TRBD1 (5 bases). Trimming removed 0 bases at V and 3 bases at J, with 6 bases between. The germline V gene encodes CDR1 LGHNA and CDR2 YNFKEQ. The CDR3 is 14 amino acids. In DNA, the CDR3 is TGTGCCAGCAGCCAAGACAGGGACTACAATGAGCAGTTCTTC. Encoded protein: CASSQDRDYNEQFF.

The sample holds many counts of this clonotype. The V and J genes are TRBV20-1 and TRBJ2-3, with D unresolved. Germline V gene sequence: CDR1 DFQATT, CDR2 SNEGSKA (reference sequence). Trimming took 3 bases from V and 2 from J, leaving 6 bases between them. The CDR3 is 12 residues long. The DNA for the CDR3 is TGCAGTGCTAGCGGCAACACAGATACGCAGTATTTT. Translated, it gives CSASGNTDTQYF.

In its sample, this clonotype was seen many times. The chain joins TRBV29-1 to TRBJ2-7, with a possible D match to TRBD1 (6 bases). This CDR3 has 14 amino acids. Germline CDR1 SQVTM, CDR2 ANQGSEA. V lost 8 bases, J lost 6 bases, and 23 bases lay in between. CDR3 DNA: TGCAGCTCTTCCGTGGACAGCCAAGGCCGCGAGCAGTACTTC. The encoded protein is CSSSVDSQGREQYF.

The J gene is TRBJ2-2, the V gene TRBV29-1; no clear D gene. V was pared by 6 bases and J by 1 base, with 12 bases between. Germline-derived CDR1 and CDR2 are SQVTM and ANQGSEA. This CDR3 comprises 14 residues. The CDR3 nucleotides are TGCAGCGTCCCTTCCTGGGTGAACACCGGGGAGCTGTTTTTT. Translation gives CSVPSWVNTGELFF.